These T cell receptor beta chains were read from a single sample in a study of T-cell memory formation after mild COVID-19. MiXCR, run by TCRdb on the 5' RACE reads, gives a single entry per CDR3 protein. The table includes around 430,000 distinct CDR3 sequences, around a sixth detected once. Source material: PBMCs or a T cell subset sorted from them (not recorded which). The origin of the receptors is a man aged 18 to 29 who had mild COVID-19 (a few samples of this study predate the infection). Cell type and time point are not known. The CDR3 runs from the conserved cysteine through the conserved F or W. The order of the fields is CDR3 length, V gene, D gene, CDR3 protein. D genes are given only for firm matches.

len: 15; v_gene: TRBV6-5; d_gene: TRBD1; CDR3aa: CASSLTGTGFREQYF
len: 15; v_gene: TRBV7-2; d_gene: -; CDR3aa: CASSLVPTVNTEAFF
len: 13; v_gene: TRBV24-1; d_gene: TRBD1; CDR3aa: CATKTGGGDTQYF
len: 15; v_gene: TRBV6-4; d_gene: TRBD1; CDR3aa: CASSDGTGGRETQYF
len: 16; v_gene: TRBV7-9; d_gene: -; CDR3aa: CASSELGRGQADTQYF
len: 14; v_gene: TRBV6-6; d_gene: TRBD1; CDR3aa: CASSYPDRDYGYTF
len: 15; v_gene: TRBV7-9; d_gene: -; CDR3aa: CASSDIRTVNTEAFF
len: 15; v_gene: TRBV7-2; d_gene: -; CDR3aa: CASSSPDRQNSPLHF
len: 16; v_gene: TRBV4-3; d_gene: TRBD1; CDR3aa: CASRTGVSSYNSPLHF
len: 12; v_gene: TRBV12-3/TRBV12-4; d_gene: -; CDR3aa: CASKDGGTEAFF
len: 13; v_gene: TRBV20-1; d_gene: TRBD1; CDR3aa: CSAISRGQERQFF
len: 16; v_gene: TRBV4-2; d_gene: -; CDR3aa: CASSQDYRVGYNEQFF
len: 14; v_gene: TRBV6-1; d_gene: -; CDR3aa: CASIPPGANTEAFF
len: 15; v_gene: TRBV7-2; d_gene: -; CDR3aa: CASSGRGGEWTEAFF
len: 16; v_gene: TRBV5-1; d_gene: -; CDR3aa: CASSSGVSEIDYGYTF
len: 13; v_gene: TRBV5-1; d_gene: -; CDR3aa: CASSFTPGETQYF
len: 15; v_gene: TRBV10-2; d_gene: -; CDR3aa: CASTEQGPYNSPLHF
len: 16; v_gene: TRBV7-9; d_gene: -; CDR3aa: CASSKGDPWGHDTQYF
len: 13; v_gene: TRBV29-1; d_gene: -; CDR3aa: CSVGRPAGGEAFF
len: 12; v_gene: TRBV2; d_gene: TRBD1; CDR3aa: CASRPETGDYTF
len: 17; v_gene: TRBV7-2; d_gene: -; CDR3aa: CASSLAKTWDYTGELFF
len: 15; v_gene: TRBV6-1; d_gene: -; CDR3aa: CASSERERETDTQYF
len: 15; v_gene: TRBV7-8; d_gene: TRBD2; CDR3aa: CASSPTSGAYNEQFF
len: 16; v_gene: TRBV6-2/TRBV6-3; d_gene: TRBD2; CDR3aa: CASSSPLAGTTYEQYF
len: 14; v_gene: TRBV7-9; d_gene: TRBD1; CDR3aa: CASSFRDRGGGYTF
len: 16; v_gene: TRBV7-8; d_gene: -; CDR3aa: CASSLAPWSDINEQFF
len: 15; v_gene: TRBV5-1; d_gene: TRBD2; CDR3aa: CASSGGTSVEETQYF
len: 13; v_gene: TRBV20-1; d_gene: -; CDR3aa: CSARVLGYETQYF
len: 15; v_gene: TRBV6-5; d_gene: -; CDR3aa: CASSYSRIGDSPLHF
len: 15; v_gene: TRBV5-1; d_gene: -; CDR3aa: CASSLQDLNTGELFF
len: 16; v_gene: TRBV5-4; d_gene: -; CDR3aa: CASSLARGRGADTQYF
len: 12; v_gene: TRBV29-1; d_gene: -; CDR3aa: CSVEESNLEQYF
len: 13; v_gene: TRBV20-1; d_gene: -; CDR3aa: CSAETSSDYEQYF
len: 18; v_gene: TRBV18; d_gene: -; CDR3aa: CASSPPTAVDSGYYGYTF
len: 14; v_gene: TRBV20-1; d_gene: TRBD1; CDR3aa: CSARAGQSVEKLFF
len: 14; v_gene: TRBV5-1; d_gene: -; CDR3aa: CASSRISSTDTQYF
len: 15; v_gene: TRBV7-2; d_gene: -; CDR3aa: CASSLAPGAGNEQFF
len: 14; v_gene: TRBV5-1; d_gene: -; CDR3aa: CASRSGYSGNTIYF
len: 15; v_gene: TRBV6-5; d_gene: -; CDR3aa: CASSYSSGNTGELFF
len: 11; v_gene: TRBV21-1; d_gene: -; CDR3aa: CASSEADGYTF
len: 16; v_gene: TRBV7-3; d_gene: -; CDR3aa: CASSLTFAPKTYEQYF
len: 17; v_gene: TRBV10-3; d_gene: -; CDR3aa: CAISEPTGRISGNTIYF
len: 13; v_gene: TRBV20-1; d_gene: -; CDR3aa: CSASGTLTYEQYF
len: 17; v_gene: TRBV5-1; d_gene: TRBD2; CDR3aa: CASTSPGGLAGSETQYF
len: 16; v_gene: TRBV7-9; d_gene: TRBD1; CDR3aa: CASSLSRTGTEETQYF